What follows describes a single TCR beta chain. In the source study's methods: Amplification with reference gene primers provided the estimates of nucleated cell counts. Sequencing used immunoSEQ multiplex PCR; TCRdb keeps in-frame clones, though not all of them. V, J and clone size reflect that table, while D and trimming were determined from the DNA. Of around 67,000 clones listed, approximately 84% are singletons. The entry originates in a study of blood T cell repertoires in COVID-19. V gave up 4 bases and J gave up 4 bases; unmatched junction bases: 1. This CDR3 contains 14 residues. Per the germline V gene, CDR1 is ENHRY and CDR2 is SYGVKD.

What was sequenced was peripheral blood. This chain links TRBV10-3 with TRBJ1-5; 10 nucleotides align to TRBD1. This receptor was obtained from a man in his sixties or seventies with acute or convalescent COVID-19. CDR3 region: CAISGDRGNQPQHF. The CDR3 DNA is TGTGCCATCAGTGGGGACAGGGGAAATCAGCCCCAGCATTTT.